Following are 18 T cell receptor beta chains from one sample sequenced in a study of cytomegalovirus exposure and HLA in healthy donors. Repertoires were generated with immunoSEQ multiplex PCR, while TCRdb's copy carries only in-frame clones and drops some. The table records 200,000 to 300,000 clones, roughly 86% of them present only once. The material sequenced was PBMCs. The origin of the receptors is a woman in her 30s in good health and CMV-seropositive.

V gene TRBV28 combines with J gene TRBJ1-2; 12 bases are shared with TRBD1. After removal of 1 base from V and 8 bases from J, the junction contained 14 bases not matched to a gene. The germline gives CDR1 MDHEN, CDR2 SYDVKM. This CDR3 has 18 residues. As DNA, the CDR3 is TGTGCCAGCAGTTTATACGCCTCCGGGACAGGGGGCGTTAAGGGCTACACCTTC. Translating it yields CASSLYASGTGGVKGYTF.

Only one count was recorded for this clone. This chain joins TRBV27 and TRBJ2-5; D might be TRBD2 (5 bases). Germline CDR1 reads MNHEY; CDR2 reads SMNVEV (reference sequence). Trimming cost V 5 bases and J 5 bases, with 12 bases left between them. The CDR3 is 13 residues long. CDR3 sequence: CASSLTPGETQYF. The CDR3 region has the DNA TGTGCCAGCAGTCTGACACCGGGGGAGACCCAGTACTTC.

This chain uses TRBV7-9 with TRBJ2-3, with TRBD2 as a possible D gene (5 bases). From germline, CDR1 is SEHNR and CDR2 FQNEAQ (reference sequence). Trimming cost V 7 bases and J 1 base, with 9 bases left between them. The CDR3 is 13 residues long. In DNA form, the CDR3 reads TGTGCCAGCAAGGACGGGGGCACAGATACGCAGTATTTT. Residues: CASKDGGTDTQYF. Based on the CDR3 plus reference TRBV7-9 and TRBJ2-3, the full variable domain is DTGVSQNPRHKITKRGQNVTFRCDPISEHNRLYWYRQTLGQGPEFLTYFQNEAQLEKSRLLSDRFSAERPKGSFSTLEIQRTEQGDSAMYLCASKDGGTDTQYFGPGTRLTVL.

The chain couples TRBV30 to TRBJ2-1; TRBD1 is a possible D gene (5 bases). This CDR3 is 12 amino acids long. V was clipped by 4 bases and J by 12 bases, with 16 bases between them. The germline gives CDR1 GTSNPN, CDR2 SVGIG (reference sequence). This chain's CDR3 is CAWTRSGKGQFF. The CDR3 nucleotides are TGTGCCTGGACAAGATCAGGGAAAGGGCAGTTCTTC.

This sequence joins TRBV4-1 and TRBJ2-7, with D possibly TRBD1 on 5 matching bases. CDR1 MGHRA and CDR2 YSYEKL come from the germline V gene. V was clipped by 3 bases and J by 2 bases, with 11 bases between them. The CDR3 has 14 amino acids. CDR3 residues: CASSQPGITYEQYF. CDR3 DNA sequence: TGCGCCAGCAGCCAGCCAGGGATTACCTACGAGCAGTACTTC.

The CDR3 nucleotides are TGTGCCAGCAGCGACAGGTCATCCTACGAGCAGTACTTC. Translating gives CASSDRSSYEQYF. The chain combines TRBV2 with TRBJ2-7; D may be TRBD1 (6 bases). Per germline, CDR1 SNHLY and CDR2 FYNNEI. Trimming pared 6 bases from V and 1 base from J, leaving 10 bases between. The CDR3 runs to 13 residues.

In this sample, this clone turned up once. The chain couples TRBV27 to TRBJ2-1; 8 bases are a match to TRBD2. Germline CDR1 and CDR2: MNHEY and SMNVEV (reference sequence). The junction had 5 bases not matched to a gene; V was cut back by 7 bases and J by 0 bases. The CDR3 runs to 15 residues. CDR3 sequence (DNA): TGTGCCAGCAATAGCGGGATACCCTCCTACAATGAGCAGTTCTTC. Translating gives CASNSGIPSYNEQFF.

The V gene is TRBV4-1, the J gene TRBJ2-2; 13 bases line up with TRBD2. The germline V gene has CDR1 MGHRA and CDR2 YSYEKL. V lost 2 bases to trimming and J lost 7 bases; unmatched junction nucleotides: 10. The CDR3 has 18 residues. Here the CDR3 DNA reads TGCGCCAGCAGCCAACCGGGACTAGCGGGAATGGTTGGCGGGGAGCTGTTTTTT. This translates into CASSQPGLAGMVGGELFF.

This clone has a single count. The CDR3 DNA follows: TGTGCCAGTAGTATGCAGGGAACGGCGAGAAACCAGCATTTT. This sequence encodes CASSMQGTARNQHF. This chain connects TRBV19 to TRBJ1-5; TRBD1 is a possible D gene (5 bases). Trimming removed 3 bases at V and 12 bases at J, with 18 bases between. The CDR3 is made up of 14 amino acids. Germline V lookup: CDR1 LNHDA, CDR2 SQIVND (reference sequence).

The V call is TRBV6-4, the J call TRBJ1-5; 7 positions match TRBD1. Germline CDR1 and CDR2: MRHNA and SNTAGT. The length of the CDR3 is 19 residues. The V segment lost 10 bases and the J segment 2 bases; nucleotides outside the gene matches: 23. CDR3 amino acids: CAKEPVTGRQVRCNQPQHF. DNA for the CDR3: TGTGCCAAAGAACCAGTGACAGGGCGACAGGTTAGGTGCAATCAGCCCCAGCATTTT.

The count of this clone is one. The chain is built from TRBV5-6 and TRBJ2-3, with 14 bases that match TRBD2. Germline CDR1 reads SGHDT; CDR2 reads YYEEEE. V shed 3 bases and J 4 bases; nucleotides not matched to a gene: 10. The CDR3 contains 18 residues. The CDR3 nucleotides are TGTGCCAGCAGCTCGACCGGGACTAGCGGGAGTATGGCAGATACGCAGTATTTT. As protein: CASSSTGTSGSMADTQYF.

This clone was recorded only once. V and J are TRBV2 and TRBJ2-7; the match to TRBD1 covers 9 bases. V lost 3 bases, J lost 4 bases, and 4 bases stayed unmatched. CDR3 length: 14 residues. CDR1 is SNHLY and CDR2 is FYNNEI in the germline V gene. CDR3 DNA sequence: TGTGCCAGCAGTGAGGGACAGGGCCATTACGAGCAGTACTTC. Amino acid sequence: CASSEGQGHYEQYF.

The rearrangement joins TRBV29-1 to TRBJ2-7, with TRBD1 as a possible D gene (5 bases). Germline V gene data show CDR1 as SQVTM and CDR2 as ANQGSEA. V lost 3 bases and J 0 bases, leaving 9 bases between the germline ends. CDR3 length: 13 amino acids. CDR3: CSVDLDTSYEQYF. Written as DNA, the CDR3 is TGCAGCGTTGATTTGGACACCTCCTACGAGCAGTACTTC.

The CDR3, as DNA: TGTGCTAGTGGTTTAGGGGCAATACAGGGAGAAGAGACCCAGTACTTC. This codes for CASGLGAIQGEETQYF. This chain links TRBV12-5 with TRBJ2-5; D possibly corresponds to TRBD1 (6 bases). Trimming stripped 3 bases from V and 3 bases from J, with 17 bases between. Per germline, CDR1 LGHNT and CDR2 FRNRAP. The CDR3 sequence is 16 residues long.

The V call is TRBV28, the J call TRBJ1-5, with TRBD1 matching over 10 bases. This CDR3 contains 16 residues. Germline loops: CDR1 MDHEN, CDR2 SYDVKM. The V and J ends lost 10 bases and 2 bases, in that order; junction bases with no gene match: 11. CDR3 in DNA: TGTGCCACCTCCGGGACAGGGGTTGGGGGCAATCAGCCCCAGCATTTT. Encoded protein: CATSGTGVGGNQPQHF.

In the case of this clone: This sample also contains other DNA sequences that code for the same CDR3. The rearrangement uses TRBV4-1 and TRBJ2-7; the match to TRBD2 covers 8 bases. V shed 1 base and J 0 bases; nucleotides not matched to a gene: 5. The CDR3 is 16 residues long. Germline V lookup: CDR1 MGHRA, CDR2 YSYEKL. CDR3: CASSQGLAGSSYEQYF. The CDR3 DNA sequence: TGCGCCAGCAGCCAAGGGTTAGCGGGGAGCTCCTACGAGCAGTACTTC.

The chain joins TRBV7-9 to TRBJ2-5, with 8 nucleotides matching TRBD2. V shed 5 bases and J 2 bases; nucleotides not matched to a gene: 10. The germline gives CDR1 SEHNR, CDR2 FQNEAQ (reference sequence). This CDR3 has 16 residues. The CDR3 DNA reads as TGTGCCAGCAGCGGGGTAGGACTAGCCGATCAAGAGACCCAGTACTTC. This translates into CASSGVGLADQETQYF. The variable domain in full, with the rest retrieved from reference TRBV7-9 and TRBJ2-5, is DTGVSQNPRHKITKRGQNVTFRCDPISEHNRLYWYRQTLGQGPEFLTYFQNEAQLEKSRLLSDRFSAERPKGSFSTLEIQRTEQGDSAMYLCASSGVGLADQETQYFGPGTRLLVL.

The V gene is TRBV6-1, the J gene TRBJ2-5, with TRBD1 as a possible D gene (5 bases). Trimming stripped 5 bases from V and 4 bases from J, with 14 bases between. Germline V lookup: CDR1 MNHNS, CDR2 SASEGT. This CDR3 has 14 residues. The CDR3 nucleotides read TGTGCCAGCAGTCGAGCCCAGGGTTCAGAGACCCAGTACTTC. This gives the protein CASSRAQGSETQYF.